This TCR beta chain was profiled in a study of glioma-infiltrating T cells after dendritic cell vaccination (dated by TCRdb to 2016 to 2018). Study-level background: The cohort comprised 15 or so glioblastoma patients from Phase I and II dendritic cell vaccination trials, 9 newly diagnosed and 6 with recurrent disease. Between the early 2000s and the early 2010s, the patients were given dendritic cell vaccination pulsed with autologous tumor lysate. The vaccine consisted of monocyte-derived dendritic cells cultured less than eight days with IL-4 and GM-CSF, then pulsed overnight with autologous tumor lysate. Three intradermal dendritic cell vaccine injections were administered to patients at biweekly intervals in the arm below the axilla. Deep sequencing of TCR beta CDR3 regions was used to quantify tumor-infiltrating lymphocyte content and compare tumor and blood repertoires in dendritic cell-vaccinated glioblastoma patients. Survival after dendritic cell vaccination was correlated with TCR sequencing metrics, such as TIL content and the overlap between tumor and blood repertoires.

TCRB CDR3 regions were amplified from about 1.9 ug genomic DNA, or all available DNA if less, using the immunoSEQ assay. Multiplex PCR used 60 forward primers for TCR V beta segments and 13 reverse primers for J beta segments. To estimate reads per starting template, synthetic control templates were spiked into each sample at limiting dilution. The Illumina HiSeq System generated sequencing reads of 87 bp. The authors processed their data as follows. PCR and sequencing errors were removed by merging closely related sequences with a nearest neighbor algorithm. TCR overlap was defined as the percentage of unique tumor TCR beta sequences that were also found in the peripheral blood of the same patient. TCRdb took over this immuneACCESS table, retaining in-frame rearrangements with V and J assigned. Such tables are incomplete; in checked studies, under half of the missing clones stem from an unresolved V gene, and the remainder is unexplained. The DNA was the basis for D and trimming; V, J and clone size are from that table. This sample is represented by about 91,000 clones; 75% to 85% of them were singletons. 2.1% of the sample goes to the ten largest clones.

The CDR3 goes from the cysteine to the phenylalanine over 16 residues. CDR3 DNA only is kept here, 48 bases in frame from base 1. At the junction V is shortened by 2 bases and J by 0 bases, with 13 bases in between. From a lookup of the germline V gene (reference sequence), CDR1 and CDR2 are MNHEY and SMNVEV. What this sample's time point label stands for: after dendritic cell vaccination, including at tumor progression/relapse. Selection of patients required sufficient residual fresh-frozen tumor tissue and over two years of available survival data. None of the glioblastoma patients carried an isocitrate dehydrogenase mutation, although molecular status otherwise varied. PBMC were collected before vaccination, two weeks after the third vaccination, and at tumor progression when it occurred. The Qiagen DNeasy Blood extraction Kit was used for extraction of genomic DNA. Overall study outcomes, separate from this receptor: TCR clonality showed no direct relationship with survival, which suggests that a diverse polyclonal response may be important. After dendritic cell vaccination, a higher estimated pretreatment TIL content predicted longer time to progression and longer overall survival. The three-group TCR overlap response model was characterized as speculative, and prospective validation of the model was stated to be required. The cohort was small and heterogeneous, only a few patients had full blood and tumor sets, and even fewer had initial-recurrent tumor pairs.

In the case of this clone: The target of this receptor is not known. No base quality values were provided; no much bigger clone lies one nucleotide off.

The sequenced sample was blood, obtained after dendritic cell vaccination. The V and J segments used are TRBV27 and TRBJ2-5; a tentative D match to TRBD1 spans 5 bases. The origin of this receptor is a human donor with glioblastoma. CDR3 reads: CASSLGAGLDQETQYF. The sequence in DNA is TGTGCCAGCAGTTTAGGGGCCGGTCTTGACCAAGAGACCCAGTACTTC.